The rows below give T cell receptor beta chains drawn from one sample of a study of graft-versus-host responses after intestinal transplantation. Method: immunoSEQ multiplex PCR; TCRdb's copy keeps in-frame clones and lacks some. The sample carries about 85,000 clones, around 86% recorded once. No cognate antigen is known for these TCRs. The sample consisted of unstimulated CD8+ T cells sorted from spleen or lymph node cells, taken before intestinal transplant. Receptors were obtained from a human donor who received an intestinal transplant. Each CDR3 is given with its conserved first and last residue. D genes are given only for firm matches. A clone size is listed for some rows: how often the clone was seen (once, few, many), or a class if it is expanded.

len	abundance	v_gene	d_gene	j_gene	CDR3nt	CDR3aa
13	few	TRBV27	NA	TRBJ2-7	TGTGCCAGCAGTTTATCCAGAGGGGCCGAGCAGTACTTC	CASSLSRGAEQYF
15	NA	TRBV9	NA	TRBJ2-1	TGTGCCAGCAGCGTTCAGGGGAGCTCCTACAATGAGCAGTTCTTC	CASSVQGSSYNEQFF
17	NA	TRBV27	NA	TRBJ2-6	TGTGCCAGCAGTCCGACACGGGACATCTCTGGGGCCAACGTCCTGACTTTC	CASSPTRDISGANVLTF
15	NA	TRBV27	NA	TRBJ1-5	TGTGCCAGCAGTCCGGCGCACAGGGTCAATCAGCCCCAGCATTTT	CASSPAHRVNQPQHF
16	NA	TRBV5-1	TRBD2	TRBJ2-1	TGCGCCAGCAGCGGGGAGGGACTAGCGGGAGTTAATGAGCAGTTCTTC	CASSGEGLAGVNEQFF
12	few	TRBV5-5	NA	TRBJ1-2	TGTGCCAGCAGACAGGGATCAGAGGGCTACACCTTC	CASRQGSEGYTF
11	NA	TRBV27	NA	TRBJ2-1	TGTGCCAGCAGTACGAACAATGAGCAGTTCTTC	CASSTNNEQFF
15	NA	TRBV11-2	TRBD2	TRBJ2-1	TGTGCCAGCAGCTTAGGCGGGGGGCACTACAATGAGCAGTTCTTC	CASSLGGGHYNEQFF
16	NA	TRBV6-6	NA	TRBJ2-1	TGTGCCAGCAGTTACTCCGGGCAGAGCTCCTACAATGAGCAGTTCTTC	CASSYSGQSSYNEQFF
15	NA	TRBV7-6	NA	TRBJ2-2	TGTGCCAGCAGCTTAGACAGGGCTAACACCGGGGAGCTGTTTTTT	CASSLDRANTGELFF
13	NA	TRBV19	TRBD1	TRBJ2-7	TGTGCCAGTAGAGGGACAGGTCACTACGAGCAGTACTTC	CASRGTGHYEQYF
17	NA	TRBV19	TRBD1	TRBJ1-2	TGTGCCAGTAGTCTCTCATCACGGGACAGCACCAACTATGGCTACACCTTC	CASSLSSRDSTNYGYTF
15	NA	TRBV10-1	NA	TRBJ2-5	TGCGCCAGCAGTGAGTCGCGAGGGTTTCAAGAGACCCAGTACTTC	CASSESRGFQETQYF
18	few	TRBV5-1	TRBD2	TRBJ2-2	TGCGCCAGCAGCTTGTTGTTTGGGACTAGCGTAAACACCGGGGAGCTGTTTTTT	CASSLLFGTSVNTGELFF
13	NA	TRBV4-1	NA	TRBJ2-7	TGCGCCAGCACCCCCAGGCAGGGGAACGAGCAGTACTTC	CASTPRQGNEQYF
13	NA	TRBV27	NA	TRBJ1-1	TGTGCCAGCAGCCCCACAGCTAACACTGAAGCTTTCTTT	CASSPTANTEAFF
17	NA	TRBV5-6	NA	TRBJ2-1	TGTGCCAGCAGCTTGGGCTCTTCGACGGATCGTCGAGATGAGCAGTTCTTC	CASSLGSSTDRRDEQFF
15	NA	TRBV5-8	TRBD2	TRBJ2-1	TGTGCCAGCAGCTTTACACTAGCGGGAGTCTATGAGCAGTTCTTC	CASSFTLAGVYEQFF
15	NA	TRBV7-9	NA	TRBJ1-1	TGTGCCAGCACCCCCCCGGCCCCTAGGAACACTGAAGCTTTCTTT	CASTPPAPRNTEAFF
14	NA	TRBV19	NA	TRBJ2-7	TGTGCCAGTAGTATAGCGGTCAGAAACTACGAGCAGTACTTC	CASSIAVRNYEQYF
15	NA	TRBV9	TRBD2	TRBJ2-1	TGTGCCAGCAGCGTGGGACTAGCGGGGAACAATGAGCAGTTCTTC	CASSVGLAGNNEQFF
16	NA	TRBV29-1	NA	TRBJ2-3	TGCAGCGTTGAAGTTGGGACGGCCTGGGACACAGATACGCAGTATTTT	CSVEVGTAWDTDTQYF
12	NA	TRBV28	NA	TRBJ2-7	TGTGCCAGCAGATTATCTCCCTACGAGCAGTACTTC	CASRLSPYEQYF
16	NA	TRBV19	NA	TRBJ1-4	TGTGCCAGTAGTATAGGAGCCGGGACCAAGAATGAAAAACTGTTTTTT	CASSIGAGTKNEKLFF
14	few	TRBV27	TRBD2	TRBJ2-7	TGTGCCAGCAGTTTCGCGGGGGGACCCTACGAGCAGTACTTC	CASSFAGGPYEQYF
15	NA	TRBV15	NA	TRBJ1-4	TGTGCCACCAGCAGAGATCAGGGTTGGTCCGAAAAACTGTTTTTT	CATSRDQGWSEKLFF
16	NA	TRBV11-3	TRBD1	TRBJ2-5	TGTGCCAGCAGCTTAGGTGTGGGGACAGATGAAGAGACCCAGTACTTC	CASSLGVGTDEETQYF
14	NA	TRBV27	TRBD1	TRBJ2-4	TGTGCCAGCGGGTCCGGACAGGGGGAGAACATTCAGTACTTC	CASGSGQGENIQYF
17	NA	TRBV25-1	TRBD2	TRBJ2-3	TGTGCCAGCAGTGAATACTCGTCTAGCGGGACGAGGGATACGCAGTATTTT	CASSEYSSSGTRDTQYF
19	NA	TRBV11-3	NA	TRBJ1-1	TGTGCCAGCAGCTTAGATCCCGCAGGAGCTAGCTTTTGCGACACTGAAGCTTTCTTT	CASSLDPAGASFCDTEAFF
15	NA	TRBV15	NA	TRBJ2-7	TGTGCCACCAGCAGAGACAGCGACTCCTACTACGAGCAGTACTTC	CATSRDSDSYYEQYF
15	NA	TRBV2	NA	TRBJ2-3	TGTGCCAGCAGTGAGACCCTAGCTAGCACAGATACGCAGTATTTT	CASSETLASTDTQYF
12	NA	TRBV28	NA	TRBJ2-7	TGTGCCAGCAGTTTGCAGGTCTACGAGCAGTACTTC	CASSLQVYEQYF
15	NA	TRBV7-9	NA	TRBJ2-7	TGTGCCAGCAGCTTACGCCTGGCGAACACCTACGAGCAGTACTTC	CASSLRLANTYEQYF
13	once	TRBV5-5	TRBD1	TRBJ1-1	TGTGCCAGCAGCTCTCCGGGACAGGGTGAAGCTTTCTTT	CASSSPGQGEAFF
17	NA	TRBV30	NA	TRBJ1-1	TGTGCCTGGAGTCAAAGCCCTCCGACAGGACCCAACACTGAAGCTTTCTTT	CAWSQSPPTGPNTEAFF